This T cell receptor (beta chain) appears in the sequencing data of a study of T-cell reconstitution after alpha-beta-depleted transplantation in children. General study points: By about two months after transplant, alpha-beta T cells reportedly arose from several hundred graft clones that had expanded.

This clonotype was counted many times. What it binds is not known. The CDR3 extends over 14 amino acids. Between the trimmed V and J ends, which lost 0 bases and 2 bases, there was a span of 8 bases. Germline V gene data show CDR1 as LGHNA and CDR2 as YSLEER. Preparation of the TCRbeta library involved a method that used unique molecular identifiers. TCRdb ran MiXCR on the PCR reads and lists one entry per CDR3 protein. The sample lists roughly 240,000 distinct CDR3 sequences; roughly 7.7% were seen once. The rearrangement uses TRBV4-3 and TRBJ2-7; perhaps TRBD2 as D (5 bases). The sequence was collected from a male patient under 18 who had a stem cell transplant for acute lymphoblastic leukemia, so the T cells may come from the graft donor. The material sequenced was PBMCs, mostly from graft donor cells, taken 180 days after TCRalphabeta/CD19-depleted stem cell transplant. The CDR3 nucleotides read TGCGCCAGCAGCCAAGACGCGGGTCCCTACGAGCAGTACTTC. Its translation is CASSQDAGPYEQYF.